A selection of T cell receptor beta chains follows, all from one sample in a study of beta chain features in type 1 diabetes. Clones were sequenced by immunoSEQ multiplex PCR, and TCRdb holds only the in-frame ones, with some missing. The top ten clones hold over 0.008% of a sample with about 360,000 clones, 10% to 15% of them seen once. Sequences were obtained from naive CD4+ T cells from blood. The receptors originated from a woman under 30 with type 1 diabetes. Both conserved end residues are part of each CDR3. D genes are given only for firm matches. Size is stated for part of the rows, as once, few or many counts, or as a class when the clone is expanded.

.	.	TRBJ2-3	TRBV7-2	TGTGCCAGCAGCCCTATCACTAGCACAGATACGCAGTATTTT	CASSPITSTDTQYF
.	.	TRBJ1-1	TRBV15	TGTGCCACCAGCAGAGATTTGATCGGTACTGAAGCTTTCTTT	CATSRDLIGTEAFF
TRBD1	few	TRBJ2-7	TRBV4-3	TGCGCCAGCAGCCAAGATCACAGGGGAGTGCGGGAGCAGTACTTC	CASSQDHRGVREQYF
TRBD1	few	TRBJ1-6	TRBV29-1	TGCAGCGTGGCAGGGGGAATGGATTCACCCCTCCACTTT	CSVAGGMDSPLHF
TRBD2	few	TRBJ2-7	TRBV5-1	TGCGCCAGCGCGTTACCGGGACTAGTTTCCGAGCAGTACTTC	CASALPGLVSEQYF
.	.	TRBJ2-7	TRBV27	TGTGCCAGCAGTCGGAACCCAGGTTACGAGCAGTACTTC	CASSRNPGYEQYF
.	few	TRBJ1-1	TRBV19	TGTGCCAGCCAACGCTCAGACAGGCTTGAAGCTTTCTTT	CASQRSDRLEAFF
.	few	TRBJ1-2	TRBV11-2	TGTGCCAGCAGCCCCTATCACTATGGCTACACCTTC	CASSPYHYGYTF
TRBD1	.	TRBJ2-2	TRBV30	TGTGCCTGGAGGGGACAGCCGAACACCGGGGAGCTGTTTTTT	CAWRGQPNTGELFF
.	.	TRBJ2-1	TRBV28	TGTGCCAGCGGTGGTGGTAGCTCCTACAATGAGCAGTTCTTC	CASGGGSSYNEQFF
.	few	TRBJ2-2	TRBV15	TGTGCCACCAGCCGCAGACGGGGTTTCAACACCGGGGAGCTGTTTTTT	CATSRRRGFNTGELFF
TRBD2	.	TRBJ2-3	TRBV4-3	TGCGCCAGCAGCCAGTGGACTAGCGGGGGGGCGGATACGCAGTATTTT	CASSQWTSGGADTQYF
.	.	TRBJ1-1	TRBV30	TGTGCCTGGAGTGTAAGTTGGCTGAACACTGAAGCTTTCTTT	CAWSVSWLNTEAFF
TRBD1	few	TRBJ2-5	TRBV7-2	TGTGCCAGCAGCAGACGGACAGGCCGTGCGACGGAGACCCAGTACTTC	CASSRRTGRATETQYF
.	few	TRBJ1-2	TRBV7-8	TGTGCCACCGCTAGGGGAACAGGAAATTATGGCTACACCTTC	CATARGTGNYGYTF
TRBD1	.	TRBJ2-5	TRBV11-3	TGTGCCAGCAGCGGACAGGGTGTGGAGACCCAGTACTTC	CASSGQGVETQYF
.	.	TRBJ2-3	TRBV25-1	TGTGCCAGCAGTGCAGGGGTAAATACGCAGTATTTT	CASSAGVNTQYF